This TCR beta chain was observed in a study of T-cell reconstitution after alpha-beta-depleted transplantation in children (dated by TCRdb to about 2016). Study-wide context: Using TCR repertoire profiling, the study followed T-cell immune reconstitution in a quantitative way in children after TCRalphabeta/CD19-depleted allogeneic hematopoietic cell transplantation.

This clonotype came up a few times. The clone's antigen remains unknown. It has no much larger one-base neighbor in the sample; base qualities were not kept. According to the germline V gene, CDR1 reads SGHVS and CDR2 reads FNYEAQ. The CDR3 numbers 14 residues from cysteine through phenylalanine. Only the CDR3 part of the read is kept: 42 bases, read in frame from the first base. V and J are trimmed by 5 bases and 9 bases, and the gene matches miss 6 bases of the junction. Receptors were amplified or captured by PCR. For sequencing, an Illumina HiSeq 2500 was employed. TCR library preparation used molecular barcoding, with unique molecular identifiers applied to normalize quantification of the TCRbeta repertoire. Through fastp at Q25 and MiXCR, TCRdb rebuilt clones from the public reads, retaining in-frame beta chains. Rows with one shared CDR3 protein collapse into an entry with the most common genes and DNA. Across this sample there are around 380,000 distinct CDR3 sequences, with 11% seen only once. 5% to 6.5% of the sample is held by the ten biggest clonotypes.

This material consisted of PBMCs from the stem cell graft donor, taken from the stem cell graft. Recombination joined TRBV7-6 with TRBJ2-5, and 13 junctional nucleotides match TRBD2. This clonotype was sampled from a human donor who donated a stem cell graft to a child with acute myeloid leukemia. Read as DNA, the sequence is TGTGCCAGCAGCCAGGGACTAGCGGGGTGGGCCCAGTACTTC. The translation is CASSQGLAGWAQYF. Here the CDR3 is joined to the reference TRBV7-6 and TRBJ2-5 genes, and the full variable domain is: GAGVSQSPRYKVTKRGQDVALRCDPISGHVSLYWYRQALGQGPEFLTYFNYEAQQDKSGLPNDRFSAERPEGSISTLTIQRTEQRDSAMYRCASSQGLAGWAQYFGPGTRLLVL.